The source of this T cell receptor (beta chain) is a study (dated by TCRdb to 2013 to 2014). Inclusive of the bounding cysteine and phenylalanine, the CDR3 is 12 residues long. Kept here is only the CDR3 DNA, which spans 36 bases and is read in frame from base 1. Reading the germline V gene gives CDR1 SQVTM and CDR2 ANQGSEA. For sequencing, an Illumina Genome Analyzer IIx was employed. TCRdb reprocessing: public reads trimmed at Q25 with fastp, clones called with MiXCR, in-frame beta chains kept. A single entry per CDR3 protein holds the most common genes and DNA from its merged rows. In this sample the table shows roughly 7,100 distinct CDR3 sequences, roughly 32% of which occur a single time. Of the sample, 22% falls within the top ten clones. As regards this clonotype: This receptor's antigen is unknown. One junction end does not reproduce the germline sequence, and a read error may be involved.

This sequence was found in a human donor. The sequence joins TRBV29-1 to TRBJ2-3, with the identity of the D gene unclear. The sequenced sample consisted of blood. The bases read TGCGGCGTTTGGTGGGCGGCCAATGAGCAGTTCTTT. Its protein is CGVWWAANEQFF.